The present T cell receptor beta chain was sequenced within a study of cytotoxic CD8 clonotypes in ibrutinib-treated CLL (dated by TCRdb to about 2021). Notes on the research overall: In this cohort, around 14 patients were treatment-naive and approximately 10 were relapsed/refractory, while roughly 17 had unmutated IGHV. On average, each sample had hundreds of thousands of productive templates and more than 75,000 productive rearrangements. Responses were partial in roughly 24 patients and complete in 2; after median approximately 66 months follow-up, roughly 14 stayed in remission and approximately twelve progressed. Longitudinal samples were obtainable from about 30% of the roughly 90 participants in the trial. Cryopreserved peripheral blood mononuclear cells were obtained before treatment, at response, and at either sustained remission or disease progression. Response samples were taken after a median of 12 months on treatment, ranging from about 6 to 40 months. The investigation overall reported the following: At baseline, clonality was higher than in age-matched healthy donors and showed a strong correlation with circulating CD8+ T-cell counts. At ibrutinib response clonality went up, during sustained remission it held steady, and at progression it dropped back toward baseline. Public clonotypes were rare and either contracted or stayed stable during treatment, and the rise in clonality at ibrutinib response reflected the expansion of private clonotypes. Sampling times were not matched between sustained-remission and progressing patients, and lymph node repertoires were not studied.

CDR1 and CDR2 are drawn from the germline V gene (reference sequence): LNHDA, SQIVND. A distance of 7 bases separates the germline ends of V and J, which lose 0 bases and 7 bases respectively. CDR3 length: 13 amino acids, cysteine to phenylalanine. The read is trimmed to its CDR3 DNA, 39 bases read in frame from base 1. Comments on this clone: Its antigen remains unidentified. No much larger clone is present one base from it, and per-base qualities are unavailable.

Each clonotype received, on average, approximately 9.9x coverage in deep resolution sequencing performed on a MiSeq, where the target depth lay between 1 in 1 million and 1 in 200,000 T cells. The immunoSEQ hsTCRB Kit was used to generate the TCR beta libraries. Under the source paper's analysis protocol: The data were analyzed with ImmunoSEQ Analyzer and ImmunoSEQ Data Assistant, and V, D and J gene assignments followed IMGT definitions. Clonality, which ranges from 0 to 1, was calculated as one minus the normalized Shannon entropy of productive rearrangement frequencies. Public clonotype analysis was restricted to overrepresented clonotypes comprising at least 0.05% of each patient's repertoire. Roughly 13 age-matched healthy donor repertoires from immuneACCESS served as clonality controls. In its TCRdb copy, this immuneACCESS table keeps in-frame sequences only and misses some clones. Where compared with another copy, unresolved V genes explain less than half of these, and the others have no known cause. That table supplies the V and J calls and clone size; D and trimming were determined from the DNA. The sample table records over 15,000 clones; 81% of these occur just once. Of the sample, roughly 5.7% is held by the ten largest clones.

For TCR beta library preparation, approximately 1.9 micrograms of genomic DNA was extracted from cryopreserved PBMCs. Longitudinal blood samples from CLL patients receiving ibrutinib monotherapy were subjected to high-throughput TCR beta sequencing. The patients took part in an open-label, single-center phase 2 trial of ibrutinib monotherapy. Recombination linked TRBV19 to TRBJ1-5, with the D gene call left open. This TCR derives from a human donor with chronic lymphocytic leukemia. Here the sequenced sample was PBMCs, taken before ibrutinib treatment. The nucleotide sequence is given as TGTGCCAGTAGTATAGATCTGTGGCAGCCCCAGCATTTT. Translated, it reads CASSIDLWQPQHF. When the CDR3 is completed using the reference TRBV19 and TRBJ1-5 genes on either side, the full variable domain is DGGITQSPKYLFRKEGQNVTLSCEQNLNHDAMYWYRQDPGQGLRLIYYSQIVNDFQKGDIAEGYSVSREKKESFPLTVTSAQKNPTAFYLCASSIDLWQPQHFGDGTRLSIL.